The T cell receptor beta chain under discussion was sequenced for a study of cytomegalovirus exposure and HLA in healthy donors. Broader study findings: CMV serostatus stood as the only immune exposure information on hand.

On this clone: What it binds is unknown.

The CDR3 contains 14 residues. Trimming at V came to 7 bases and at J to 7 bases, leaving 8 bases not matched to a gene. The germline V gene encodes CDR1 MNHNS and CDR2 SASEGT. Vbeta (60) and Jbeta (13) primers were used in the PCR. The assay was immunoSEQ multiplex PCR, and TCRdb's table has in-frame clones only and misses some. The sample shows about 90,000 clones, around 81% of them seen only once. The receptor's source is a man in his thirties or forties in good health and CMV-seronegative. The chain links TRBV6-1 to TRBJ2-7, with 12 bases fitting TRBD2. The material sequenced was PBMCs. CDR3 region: CASTRLAGDGEQYV. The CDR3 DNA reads TGTGCCAGCACCCGACTAGCGGGAGATGGGGAGCAGTACGTC.